Sequencing of this TCR beta chain was carried out in a study of Graves' ophthalmopathy and Graves' hyperthyroidism. Germline V gives CDR1 SGHNT, CDR2 YYREEE (reference sequence). V lost 2 bases and J lost 4; bases outside the gene matches: 7. The CDR3 is made up of 15 amino acids. Study-level points and caveats: Blood repertoires reportedly contained most expanded thyroid clonotypes above 0.001 frequency.

In this sample, this clonotype turned up many times. The antigen is unknown. Ophthalmopathy donors' eye disease showed moderate-to-severe activity, CAS of at least 3, NOSPECS of at least 4 and duration under 3 months. As diagnostic evidence, clinical symptoms, serum thyroxine, TRAb, thyroid ultrasound and orbital computed tomography were relied upon. A volume of 8.5 to 10 ml of fresh peripheral blood supplied the PBMCs. The study amplified TCR beta CDR3 regions using RNA transcripts. Investigators did first-round RT-PCR with HTBI primers, then second-round multiplex PCR. Each CDR3 protein is one row after TCRdb ran MiXCR on the multiplex PCR reads. The sample records about 340,000 distinct CDR3 sequences, 17% being singletons.

The V and J genes are TRBV5-4 and TRBJ2-5; 8 positions agree with TRBD2. This receptor was obtained from an adult man with Graves' ophthalmopathy. Source material: peripheral blood. The CDR3 region has the DNA TGTGCCAGCAGCTTTTGGAGTAGCGGGGCAGAGACCCAGTACTTC. Its protein product is CASSFWSSGAETQYF.